A single sample is the source of the 32 T cell receptor beta chains below, sequenced in a study of cytomegalovirus exposure and HLA in healthy donors. A multiplex PCR was run with 60 Vbeta primers and 13 Jbeta primers. The data were produced by immunoSEQ multiplex PCR, yet TCRdb's version contains in-frame clones alone and is incomplete. The sample holds 86,000 or so clones; roughly 77% are singletons and the top ten take roughly 14%. Sample: PBMCs. These receptors were collected from a woman in her forties in good health and CMV-seropositive.

V gene TRBV15 combines with J gene TRBJ2-3, with 11 bases matching TRBD2. Germline loops: CDR1 LNHNV, CDR2 YYDKDF (reference sequence). Losses at the gene ends were 0 bases for V and 5 bases for J; bases not matched to a gene: 13. The length of the CDR3 is 19 residues. The chain's CDR3 is CATSRDPTRLAGLLDTQYF. The CDR3 nucleotides are TGTGCCACCAGCAGAGACCCTACCCGACTAGCGGGGCTGTTAGATACGCAGTATTTT.

The DNA for the CDR3 is TGCAGTGCTTCCCCTGAGAACATTCAGTACTTC. Amino acids: CSASPENIQYF. The rearrangement uses TRBV20-1 and TRBJ2-4; D uncertain. The CDR3 runs to 11 residues. V gave up 5 bases and J gave up 7 bases, with 9 bases separating them. The germline V gene has CDR1 DFQATT and CDR2 SNEGSKA (reference sequence).

This clone was found once. This chain uses TRBV28 with TRBJ2-1; TRBD1 matches 7 bases. Germline V lookup: CDR1 MDHEN, CDR2 SYDVKM. This CDR3 comprises 12 residues. V shed 8 bases and J 9 bases; nucleotides not matched to a gene: 7. Written as DNA, the CDR3 is TGTGCCAGCGTGTTACAGGGGAGTGAGCAGTTCTTC. Residues: CASVLQGSEQFF.

The chain is built from TRBV19 and TRBJ1-5; 7 bases match TRBD1. Germline V gene data show CDR1 as LNHDA and CDR2 as SQIVND (reference sequence). This CDR3 region has 14 residues. V gave up 7 bases and J gave up 3 bases; unmatched junction bases: 6. The CDR3 DNA follows: TGTGCCAGTACTTCGACAGGGTACAATCAGCCCCAGCATTTT. This gives the protein CASTSTGYNQPQHF.

This rearrangement joins TRBV27 to TRBJ2-7, with 9 bases lining up with TRBD2. In germline, CDR1 is MNHEY, CDR2 SMNVEV (reference sequence). V lost 3 bases, J lost 4 bases, and 7 bases stayed unmatched. CDR3 size: 15 residues. CDR3 protein: CASSFAPSGKYEQYF. The CDR3 DNA is TGTGCCAGCAGTTTTGCTCCTAGCGGGAAATACGAGCAGTACTTC.

This clone was picked up one time. The chain couples TRBV7-9 to TRBJ1-2, with 8 positions matching TRBD1. The trim removed 0 bases at V and 8 bases at J, leaving 2 bases unmatched. CDR1 SEHNR and CDR2 FQNEAQ come from the germline V gene (reference sequence). The CDR3 spans 13 residues. Written as DNA, the CDR3 is TGTGCCAGCAGCTTAGCCAGGGGGCGCGGCTACACCTTC. This encodes CASSLARGRGYTF.

This clone came up a few times. The V call is TRBV6-5, the J call TRBJ2-5, with 7 nucleotides matching TRBD1. Germline loops: CDR1 MNHEY, CDR2 SVGAGI. V trimming: 7 bases; J trimming: 3 bases; junction bases outside the gene matches: 8. The CDR3 is 14 amino acids. The CDR3 reads CASTPGGLKETQYF. CDR3 nucleotides: TGTGCCAGCACCCCAGGGGGTTTGAAAGAGACCCAGTACTTC.

The chain combines TRBV6-1 with TRBJ2-3; TRBD1 matches 7 bases. CDR1 is MNHNS and CDR2 is SASEGT in the germline V gene. The CDR3 covers 13 residues. The V segment lost 6 bases and the J segment 4 bases; nucleotides outside the gene matches: 4. CDR3 nucleotide sequence: TGTGCCAGCAGGGCAGACAGGGCAGATACGCAGTATTTT. The encoded protein is CASRADRADTQYF.

The rearrangement joins TRBV6-1 to TRBJ2-2; TRBD1 matches 8 bases. Unmatched junction bases numbered 5, after V lost 6 bases and J lost 2 bases. This CDR3 comprises 15 residues. Looked up from germline, CDR1 is MNHNS and CDR2 is SASEGT. CDR3 in amino acids: CASSTTGANTGELFF. The CDR3 nucleotides read TGTGCCAGCAGCACGACAGGGGCCAACACCGGGGAGCTGTTTTTT.

The rearrangement uses TRBV30 and TRBJ2-5, with D possibly being TRBD1 (5 bases). The length of the CDR3 is 11 residues. Per germline, CDR1 GTSNPN and CDR2 SVGIG (reference sequence). V was clipped by 3 bases and J by 7 bases, with 9 bases between them. The CDR3 region is CAWSHQGTQYF. As DNA, the CDR3 is TGTGCCTGGAGCCACCAGGGGACCCAGTACTTC.

V is TRBV4-3 and J is TRBJ2-3; weak D call: TRBD2 (5 bases). Trimming removed 0 bases from V and 0 bases from J, with 10 bases in between. The CDR3 covers 16 residues. CDR1 is LGHNA and CDR2 is YSLEER in the germline V gene. As DNA, the CDR3 is TGCGCCAGCAGCCAAGATAACAGCGGTAGCACAGATACGCAGTATTTT. It codes for CASSQDNSGSTDTQYF.

The rearrangement uses TRBV4-2 and TRBJ2-5; 8 bases match TRBD2. The CDR3 runs to 17 residues. Germline trimming cut 1 base from V and 5 bases from J; bases unmatched to any gene: 12. Germline CDR1 and CDR2: LGHNA and YNFKEQ. As DNA, the CDR3 is TGTGCCAGCAGCCAAGCGAGTCCGGGGGGGGCCCGGGAGACCCAGTACTTC. Translating gives CASSQASPGGARETQYF.

This clone appeared a few times. The chain is built from TRBV7-9 and TRBJ1-4; a weak D match, TRBD1 (6 bases). There are 14 residues in the CDR3. Germline V gene data show CDR1 as SEHNR and CDR2 as FQNEAQ (reference sequence). V dropped 1 base and J dropped 8 bases, with 11 bases sitting between them. The CDR3 protein is CASSLERGTEKLFF. CDR3 DNA: TGTGCCAGCAGCTTAGAAAGGGGGACCGAAAAACTGTTTTTT.

The chain recombines TRBV7-2 with TRBJ2-5; D uncertain. CDR1 and CDR2 from the germline V gene are SGHTA and FQGNSA. The CDR3 totals 13 residues. V lost 4 bases to trimming and J lost 2 bases, with 8 bases between them. The CDR3: CASSSGHQETQYF. CDR3 DNA: TGTGCCAGCAGCTCCGGTCATCAAGAGACCCAGTACTTC.

This clone was recorded once. The chain couples TRBV5-6 to TRBJ2-7; possibly TRBD1 for D (5 bases). Germline values: CDR1 SGHDT, CDR2 YYEEEE. The germline V and J ends were trimmed by 0 bases and 3 bases, with 7 bases remaining between them. The CDR3 length is 13 residues. CDR3 nucleotides: TGTGCCAGCAGCTTGGCAGGGCTCTACGAGCAGTACTTC. It encodes CASSLAGLYEQYF.

The V gene is TRBV6-5, the J gene TRBJ1-1; D is unresolved. The ends were cut back, 5 bases at V and 1 base at J, with 8 bases in the middle. The CDR3 totals 13 residues. Germline assignment: CDR1 MNHEY and CDR2 SVGAGI. The CDR3 DNA is TGTGCCAGCAGTCTTGGGCCGAACACTGAAGCTTTCTTT. Protein sequence: CASSLGPNTEAFF.

The chain has TRBV25-1 and TRBJ1-1, with D hard to call. The germline V gene has CDR1 MGHDK and CDR2 SYGVNS. Trimming removed 4 bases at V and 4 bases at J, with 16 bases between. The CDR3 is 15 residues long. The CDR3 bases are TGTGCCAGCAGTGCGTCCCGTCGGGAGTTCACTGAAGCTTTCTTT. Protein: CASSASRREFTEAFF.

This clone occurred a few times. The chain employs TRBV5-6 and TRBJ2-7; 10 positions agree with TRBD1. V lost 4 bases and J lost 2; bases outside the gene matches: 18. This CDR3 spans 19 amino acids. The germline V gene has CDR1 SGHDT and CDR2 YYEEEE. The CDR3 region has the DNA TGTGCCAGCAGCCCCATCCGGGACAGGGGTTTGATTACGACCTACGAGCAGTACTTC. Protein sequence: CASSPIRDRGLITTYEQYF. The entire variable domain, with the rest obtained from reference TRBV5-6 and TRBJ2-7, is as follows: DAGVTQSPTHLIKTRGQQVTLRCSPKSGHDTVSWYQQALGQGPQFIFQYYEEEERQRGNFPDRFSGHQFPNYSSELNVNALLLGDSALYLCASSPIRDRGLITTYEQYFGPGTRLTVT.

The rearrangement joins TRBV7-9 to TRBJ2-7, with a possible D match to TRBD1 (5 bases). Germline V gene lookup returns CDR1 SEHNR and CDR2 FQNEAQ (reference sequence). Trimming cost V 1 base and J 0 bases, with 10 bases left between them. This CDR3 region has 15 residues. As DNA, the CDR3 is TGTGCCAGCAGCTTAGGCCAGGGAACCTCCTACGAGCAGTACTTC. It specifies CASSLGQGTSYEQYF.

The rearrangement uses TRBV7-2 and TRBJ1-2; tentative D call: TRBD1 (6 bases). The CDR3 consists of 14 residues. V dropped 6 bases and J dropped 8 bases, with 19 bases sitting between them. The V gene's germline CDR1 is SGHTA and CDR2 FQGNSA. The CDR3 DNA reads as TGTGCCAGCAGTCCCTCCACAGGGCTGTTGGGCTACACCTTC. It specifies CASSPSTGLLGYTF.

This clone was seen a single time. The chain combines TRBV9 with TRBJ1-1, with D possibly TRBD1 on 5 matching bases. Between the trimmed V and J ends, which lost 0 bases and 3 bases, there was a span of 6 bases. This CDR3 has 13 residues. Germline lookup yields CDR1 SGDLS and CDR2 YYNGEE. The CDR3 protein is CASSVGGDTEAFF. CDR3 DNA sequence: TGTGCCAGCAGCGTAGGGGGGGACACTGAAGCTTTCTTT.

This clone was seen a handful of times. This chain joins TRBV19 and TRBJ1-5, with 11 bases aligning to TRBD1. The V gene end was trimmed by 9 bases and the J gene end by 7 bases; junction bases not matched to a gene: 11. CDR1 LNHDA and CDR2 SQIVND come from the germline V gene (reference sequence). The CDR3 covers 15 residues. The CDR3 reads CASSPGQGVQQPQHF. The CDR3 DNA reads as TGTGCCAGCTCTCCGGGACAGGGGGTTCAACAGCCCCAGCATTTT.

The V call is TRBV9, the J call TRBJ2-3; a possible D gene is TRBD1 (6 bases). CDR1 and CDR2 (germline): SGDLS, YYNGEE. The CDR3 loop spans 15 amino acids. V shed 1 base and J shed 2 bases, with 11 bases lying between them. Here the CDR3 reads CASSVHGGLTDTQYF. CDR3 coding DNA: TGTGCCAGCAGCGTACATGGGGGCCTCACAGATACGCAGTATTTT.

The V gene is TRBV29-1, the J gene TRBJ1-3, with D unclear. This CDR3 is 12 amino acids long. The germline V gene has CDR1 SQVTM and CDR2 ANQGSEA. V was clipped by 5 bases and J by 4 bases, with 9 bases between them. CDR3 nucleotide sequence: TGCAGCGTTCGTCAGGTCGGAAACACCATATATTTT. This encodes CSVRQVGNTIYF.

This clone was seen only once. The V and J genes are TRBV29-1 and TRBJ1-2; D not resolved. Between the trimmed V and J ends, which lost 6 bases and 4 bases, there was a span of 12 bases. CDR3 length: 12 residues. Germline CDR1 reads SQVTM; CDR2 reads ANQGSEA. In DNA form, the CDR3 reads TGCAGCGTGGCCTCGGGGAGCTATGGCTACACCTTC. It is translated as CSVASGSYGYTF.

This clone has just one count. This rearrangement joins TRBV5-1 to TRBJ2-1, with 7 bases identical to TRBD2. This CDR3 contains 15 residues. Germline loops: CDR1 SGHRS, CDR2 YFSETQ. The V segment lost 5 bases and the J segment 1 base; nucleotides outside the gene matches: 6. CDR3 residues: CASRNNGRSYNEQFF. Written as DNA, the CDR3 is TGCGCCAGCAGGAATAACGGGAGGTCCTACAATGAGCAGTTCTTC.

The chain employs TRBV30 and TRBJ1-2; no reliable D call. Germline V gives CDR1 GTSNPN, CDR2 SVGIG (reference sequence). The CDR3 runs 10 residues. Deletions cut 3 bases from V and 7 bases from J, with 6 bases between. CDR3 nucleotides: TGTGCCTGGAGGCGCGGTGGCTACACCTTC. Protein: CAWRRGGYTF. Full variable domain (remainder filled in from reference TRBV30 and TRBJ1-2): SQTIHQWPATLVQPVGSPLSLECTVEGTSNPNLYWYRQAAGRGLQLLFYSVGIGQISSEVPQNLSASRPQDRQFILSSKKLLLSDSGFYLCAWRRGGYTFGSGTRLTVV.

This clone has only one observation. The chain uses TRBV10-3 and TRBJ1-2; tentative D call: TRBD1 (5 bases). Germline CDR1 and CDR2: ENHRY and SYGVKD. V shed 3 bases and J shed 4 bases, with 18 bases lying between them. This CDR3 comprises 16 residues. Here the CDR3 reads CAISETDRKRSYGYTF. The CDR3 bases are TGTGCCATCAGTGAAACTGACAGAAAAAGAAGCTATGGCTACACCTTC.

The chain employs TRBV5-5 and TRBJ2-5, with a possible D match to TRBD2 (6 bases). CDR3 length: 12 residues. V was shortened by 5 bases and J by 4 bases, with 9 bases between the two germline ends. The germline V gene encodes CDR1 SGHKS and CDR2 YYEKEE (reference sequence). In nucleotides, the CDR3 is TGTGCCAGCAGTAGGGGAGGAGAGACCCAGTACTTC. It encodes CASSRGGETQYF.

The V and J genes are TRBV28 and TRBJ2-3; D perhaps matches TRBD2 (5 bases). The CDR3 contains 14 residues. Trimming stripped 8 bases from V and 2 bases from J, with 14 bases between. Looked up from germline, CDR1 is MDHEN and CDR2 is SYDVKM. The CDR3 is CASRGLGITDTQYF. CDR3 DNA: TGTGCCAGCCGAGGACTCGGTATCACAGATACGCAGTATTTT.

The chain links TRBV12-5 to TRBJ2-7; 7 bases align to TRBD2. This CDR3 contains 14 residues. Germline trimming cut 2 bases from V and 5 bases from J; bases unmatched to any gene: 6. CDR1 is LGHNT, CDR2 FRNRAP, per germline. Written as DNA, the CDR3 is TGTGCTAGTGGTTTGTGGACTAGTACGGACGAGCAGTACTTC. Protein sequence: CASGLWTSTDEQYF.

The chain links TRBV27 to TRBJ2-1, with a possible D match to TRBD2 (6 bases). Germline loops: CDR1 MNHEY, CDR2 SMNVEV (reference sequence). Trimming removed 0 bases from V and 4 bases from J, with 13 bases in between. This CDR3 has 16 residues. The CDR3 sequence is CASSLSIGSWYNEQFF. Here the CDR3 DNA reads TGTGCCAGCAGTTTATCGATCGGGAGTTGGTACAATGAGCAGTTCTTC.